Sequencing of this T cell receptor beta chain was carried out in a study of T-cell reconstitution after alpha-beta-depleted transplantation in children. Study-level findings and limits: Reports say that about two months after transplant, the alpha-beta T cells came out of several hundred graft clones that had expanded. Fresh T-cell production supplied most of the T-cell counts and diversity seen one year after transplant.

Germline loops: CDR1 SGHRS, CDR2 YFSETQ. The ends were cut back, 3 bases at V and 8 bases at J, with 18 bases in the middle. The CDR3 spans 15 residues. The TCRbeta library was prepared with unique molecular identifiers. TCRdb fed the PCR reads into MiXCR, producing one record per CDR3 protein. This repertoire shows roughly 200,000 distinct CDR3 sequences, around 9.9% found once; its top ten account for roughly 27%. In its sample, this clonotype was seen many times. Antigen specificity is unknown. The receptor comes from a child younger than two with acute myeloid leukemia, due to receive a stem cell transplant. Source: PBMCs, taken before TCRalphabeta/CD19-depleted stem cell transplant. The chain carries TRBV5-1 and TRBJ2-1; a possible D gene is TRBD2 (6 bases). The CDR3 loop is CASSWGTLSGDEQFF. In DNA, the CDR3 is TGCGCCAGCAGCTGGGGGACTCTTTCTGGGGATGAGCAGTTCTTC.